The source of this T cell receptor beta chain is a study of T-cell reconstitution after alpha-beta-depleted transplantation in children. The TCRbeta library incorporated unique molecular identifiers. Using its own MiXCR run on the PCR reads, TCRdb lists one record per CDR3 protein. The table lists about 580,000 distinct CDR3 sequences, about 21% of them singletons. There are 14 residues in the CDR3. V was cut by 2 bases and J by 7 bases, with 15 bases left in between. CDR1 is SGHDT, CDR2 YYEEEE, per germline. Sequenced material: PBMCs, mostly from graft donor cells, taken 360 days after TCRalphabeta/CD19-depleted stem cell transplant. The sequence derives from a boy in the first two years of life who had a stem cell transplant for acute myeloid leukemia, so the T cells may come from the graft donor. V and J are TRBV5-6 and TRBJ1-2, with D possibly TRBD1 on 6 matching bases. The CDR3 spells CASSLGTLSSGYTF. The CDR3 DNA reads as TGTGCCAGCAGCTTAGGGACACTGAGTAGTGGCTACACCTTC.